Below are 19 T cell receptor beta chains sequenced from a single sample in a study of blood T cell repertoires in COVID-19 (dated by TCRdb to 2019 to 2021). The library came from the immunoSEQ multiplex PCR assay. TCRdb obtained this table from immuneACCESS and retained in-frame rearrangements with V and J assigned. These tables miss some clones; where compared with another copy, unresolved V genes account for less than half of the shortfall, and the remainder is unexplained. This sample holds fewer than 75,000 clones; just under 90% were observed only once. Approximately 1.5% of the sample is in the top ten clones. The source material was peripheral blood. Receptors originate from a man aged 60-69 years with acute or convalescent COVID-19.

The chain uses TRBV7-6 and TRBJ2-1; D is perhaps TRBD1 (6 bases). V shed 1 base and J shed 4 bases, with 11 bases lying between them. Germline loops: CDR1 SGHVS, CDR2 FNYEAQ. The CDR3 loop spans 15 amino acids. The CDR3 DNA reads TGTGCCAGCAGCTTAGTTCCGGGACATTACAATGAGCAGTTCTTC. Residues: CASSLVPGHYNEQFF.

This CDR3 is CASSVVGAGTGSTDTQYF. For the CDR3, the DNA is TGTGCCAGCAGCGTAGTCGGGGCCGGGACAGGGAGCACAGATACGCAGTATTTT. The rearrangement uses TRBV9 and TRBJ2-3; 9 bases are a match to TRBD1. The ends lost 0 bases at V and 0 bases at J; junction bases unmatched: 8. The CDR3 runs 18 residues. Germline V gene sequence: CDR1 SGDLS, CDR2 YYNGEE.

The rearrangement uses TRBV19 and TRBJ1-1, with TRBD1 matching over 9 bases. With V trimmed by 6 bases and J by 8 bases, 7 bases remained unmatched. The CDR3 sequence is 13 residues long. Germline V lookup: CDR1 LNHDA, CDR2 SQIVND (reference sequence). In DNA, the CDR3 is TGTGCCAGTAGACCGACAGGGGGAACGGAAGCTTTCTTT. It codes for CASRPTGGTEAFF. The variable domain in full, completed from reference TRBV19 and TRBJ1-1, reads DGGITQSPKYLFRKEGQNVTLSCEQNLNHDAMYWYRQDPGQGLRLIYYSQIVNDFQKGDIAEGYSVSREKKESFPLTVTSAQKNPTAFYLCASRPTGGTEAFFGQGTRLTVV.

Notes on this clone: The germline gene is not matched at one end of the junction; a read error may be the cause. This rearrangement joins TRBV27 to TRBJ2-1; possible D gene TRBD2, 5 bases. This CDR3 spans 14 amino acids. Germline V gives CDR1 MNHEY, CDR2 SMNVEV (reference sequence). The CDR3 nucleotides read TGTGCCAGCAGTTTAGGGAGCCTTTACAATGAGCAGCTCTTC. It encodes CASSLGSLYNEQLF.

The chain has TRBV29-1 and TRBJ1-2; 9 bases are a match to TRBD1. Germline CDR1 reads SQVTM; CDR2 reads ANQGSEA. J was trimmed by 4 bases and V by 7 bases; bases with no gene match: 7. The CDR3 extends over 13 amino acids. CDR3 nucleotide sequence: TGCAGCGCTTTAGGGGACAGGGTCTATGGCTACACCTTC. Translation: CSALGDRVYGYTF.

The chain couples TRBV11-2 to TRBJ1-3; perhaps TRBD1 as D (6 bases). This CDR3 has 13 amino acids. Germline loops: CDR1 SGHAT, CDR2 FQNNGV. Deletions cut 4 bases from V and 8 bases from J, with 12 bases between. The DNA for the CDR3 is TGTGCCAGCAGCTGGGGGGGGGCGGACACCATATATTTT. Protein sequence: CASSWGGADTIYF.

This chain links TRBV5-6 with TRBJ2-1; D gene ambiguous. The CDR3 extends over 11 amino acids. V lost 4 bases and J lost 6, with 5 bases in between. Germline V gene data show CDR1 as SGHDT and CDR2 as YYEEEE. CDR3 in amino acids: CASSLRNEQFF. The CDR3 region has the DNA TGTGCCAGCAGCCTGCGCAATGAGCAGTTCTTC.

The gene calls are TRBV27 and TRBJ2-4; a weak D match, TRBD2 (6 bases). V dropped 0 bases and J dropped 9 bases, with 12 bases sitting between them. CDR1 and CDR2 (germline): MNHEY, SMNVEV (reference sequence). This CDR3 spans 14 amino acids. The CDR3 nucleotides read TGTGCCAGCAGTTTATCCTCCGGGGGTAGCATTCAGTACTTC. Translated: CASSLSSGGSIQYF.

This chain uses TRBV5-1 with TRBJ1-3; weak D call: TRBD1 (6 bases). V dropped 5 bases and J dropped 2 bases, with 14 bases sitting between them. The germline CDR1 and CDR2 sequences are SGHRS and YFSETQ. The CDR3 totals 15 residues. CDR3 in DNA: TGCGCCAGCAGAATGCGACCAGGGGCTGGAAACACCATATATTTT. This codes for CASRMRPGAGNTIYF.

V is TRBV30 and J is TRBJ1-6, with D hard to call. The CDR3 has 14 amino acids. Germline loops: CDR1 GTSNPN, CDR2 SVGIG (reference sequence). Trimming cost V 3 bases and J 10 bases, with 16 bases left between them. CDR3 in amino acids: CAWSVAAGNSPLHF. CDR3 nucleotide sequence: TGTGCCTGGAGCGTAGCCGCGGGGAACTCACCCCTCCACTTT.

The rearrangement uses TRBV7-2 and TRBJ1-3; a weak D match, TRBD1 (5 bases). The germline V gene has CDR1 SGHTA and CDR2 FQGNSA. The CDR3 is 15 amino acids. Trimming removed 5 bases at V and 0 bases at J, with 11 bases between. The CDR3 nucleotides read TGTGCCAGCAGCCTCAGGGTTAGCTCTGGAAACACCATATATTTT. It is translated as CASSLRVSSGNTIYF.

The rearrangement uses TRBV2 and TRBJ2-2, with TRBD1 as a possible D gene (5 bases). CDR1 is SNHLY and CDR2 is FYNNEI in the germline V gene. V lost 6 bases and J lost 4, with 9 bases in between. The CDR3 runs 13 residues. The DNA for the CDR3 is TGTGCCAGCAGCGCTACAGGCACCGGGGAGCTGTTTTTT. Encoded protein: CASSATGTGELFF.

This clone has a handful of counts. The gene calls are TRBV19 and TRBJ1-5, with D tentatively TRBD1 (5 bases). Between the trimmed V and J ends, which lost 5 bases and 2 bases, there was a span of 10 bases. Germline assignment: CDR1 LNHDA and CDR2 SQIVND (reference sequence). There are 14 residues in the CDR3. For the CDR3, the DNA is TGTGCCAGTAGTGTAGGGGCGCGCAATCAGCCCCAGCATTTT. It specifies CASSVGARNQPQHF.

This clone was recorded only once. The chain uses TRBV10-3 and TRBJ1-5, with TRBD1 as a possible D gene (6 bases). Germline V gives CDR1 ENHRY, CDR2 SYGVKD. Trimming cost V 3 bases and J 5 bases, with 20 bases left between them. The CDR3 has 17 amino acids. The CDR3 sequence is CAISDPTTGIGDQPQHF. In DNA form, the CDR3 reads TGTGCCATCAGTGACCCTACCACAGGGATTGGGGATCAGCCCCAGCATTTT.

V is TRBV7-2 and J is TRBJ2-7; 8 bases are shared with TRBD1. Trimming removed 4 bases from V and 2 bases from J; junction bases left unmatched: 4. Germline V gene sequence: CDR1 SGHTA, CDR2 FQGNSA. The CDR3 contains 14 residues. The CDR3 protein is CASSSGTGAYEQYF. The CDR3, as DNA: TGTGCCAGCAGCTCCGGGACAGGCGCCTACGAGCAGTACTTC.

This clone was seen a few times. The chain links TRBV30 to TRBJ1-2; 8 positions match TRBD1. Germline assignment: CDR1 GTSNPN and CDR2 SVGIG (reference sequence). The CDR3 is 14 residues long. J lost 0 bases, V lost 0 bases, and 0 bases had no gene match. The CDR3 reads CAWSVQGANYGYTF. Here the CDR3 DNA reads TGTGCCTGGAGTGTACAGGGGGCTAACTATGGCTACACCTTC.

This chain links TRBV4-2 with TRBJ1-2, with 8 positions matching TRBD1. The CDR3 is 14 amino acids. Germline V gene lookup returns CDR1 LGHNA and CDR2 YNFKEQ. J was trimmed by 4 bases and V by 1 base; bases with no gene match: 2. The CDR3 loop is CASSQVGTGYGYTF. The CDR3 DNA sequence: TGTGCCAGCAGCCAAGTGGGGACAGGCTATGGCTACACCTTC.

The CDR3 sequence is CASSSQGMSTDTQYF. CDR3 nucleotides: TGTGCCAGCAGTAGTCAGGGGATGAGCACAGATACGCAGTATTTT. V gene TRBV9 combines with J gene TRBJ2-3; D is perhaps TRBD1 (6 bases). Germline values: CDR1 SGDLS, CDR2 YYNGEE. The CDR3 runs 15 residues. The V gene lost 5 bases and the J gene lost 0 bases, with 13 bases spanning the gap.

V is TRBV5-1 and J is TRBJ2-7; 8 positions match TRBD1. In germline, CDR1 is SGHRS, CDR2 YFSETQ. Unmatched junction bases numbered 4, after V lost 0 bases and J lost 5 bases. The CDR3 extends over 14 amino acids. This CDR3 is CASSLGTGSHEQYF. The DNA of the CDR3 is TGCGCCAGCAGCTTGGGGACAGGGAGCCACGAGCAGTACTTC.